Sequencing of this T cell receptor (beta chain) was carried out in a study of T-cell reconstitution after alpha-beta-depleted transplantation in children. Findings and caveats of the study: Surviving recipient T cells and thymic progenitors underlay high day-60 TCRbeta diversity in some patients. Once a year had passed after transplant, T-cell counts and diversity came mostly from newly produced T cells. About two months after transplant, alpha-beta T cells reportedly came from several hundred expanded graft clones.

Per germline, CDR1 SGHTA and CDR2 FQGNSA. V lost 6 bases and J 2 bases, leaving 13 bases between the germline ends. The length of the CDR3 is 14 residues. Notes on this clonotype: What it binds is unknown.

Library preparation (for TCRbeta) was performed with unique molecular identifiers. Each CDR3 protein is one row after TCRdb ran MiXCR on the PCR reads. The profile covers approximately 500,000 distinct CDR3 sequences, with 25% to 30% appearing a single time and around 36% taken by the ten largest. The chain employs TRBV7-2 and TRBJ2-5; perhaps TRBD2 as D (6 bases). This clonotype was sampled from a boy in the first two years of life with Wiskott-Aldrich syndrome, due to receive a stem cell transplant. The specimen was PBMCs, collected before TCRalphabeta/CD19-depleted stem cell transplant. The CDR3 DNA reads TGTGCCAGCAGGACCCCGGGACTTCAAGAGACCCAGTACTTC. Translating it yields CASRTPGLQETQYF.